These 13 T cell receptor beta chains were sequenced from one sample in a study of blood T cell repertoires in COVID-19. The assay was immunoSEQ multiplex PCR, and TCRdb's table has in-frame clones only and misses some. The data hold approximately 230,000 clones, with around four fifths observed a single time. Sequencing was done on a sample of peripheral blood. The receptors were gathered from a woman aged 40 to 55 with active or convalescent COVID-19.

The V and J genes are TRBV5-1 and TRBJ2-7; possible D gene TRBD1, 5 bases. Looked up from germline, CDR1 is SGHRS and CDR2 is YFSETQ. The length of the CDR3 is 15 residues. Trimming took 3 bases from V and 7 from J, leaving 20 bases between them. CDR3 amino acids: CASSWGSQGGGEQYV. Here the CDR3 DNA reads TGCGCCAGCAGCTGGGGAAGCCAGGGCGGTGGTGAGCAGTACGTC.

The chain recombines TRBV5-4 with TRBJ2-2, with no clear D. The CDR3 spans 13 residues. Germline lookup yields CDR1 SGHNT and CDR2 YYREEE (reference sequence). V was trimmed by 3 bases and J by 6 bases, leaving 9 bases between them. DNA of the CDR3: TGTGCCAGCAGCTCGGAACAGCCCGGGGAGCTGTTTTTT. Protein: CASSSEQPGELFF. Filled out from reference TRBV5-4 and TRBJ2-2, the complete variable domain reads ETGVTQSPTHLIKTRGQQVTLRCSSQSGHNTVSWYQQALGQGPQFIFQYYREEENGRGNFPPRFSGLQFPNYSSELNVNALELDDSALYLCASSSEQPGELFFGEGSRLTVL.

This clone is a singleton in its sample. V and J are TRBV7-2 and TRBJ1-2, with TRBD1 matching 8 bases. Germline trimming cut 1 base from V and 4 bases from J; bases unmatched to any gene: 2. Germline V gene sequence: CDR1 SGHTA, CDR2 FQGNSA. There are 14 residues in the CDR3. As DNA, the CDR3 is TGTGCCAGCAGCTTAGGGACAGGGAGCTATGGCTACACCTTC. Translating gives CASSLGTGSYGYTF. The full variable domain, rest sourced from reference TRBV7-2 and TRBJ1-2, is GAGVSQSPSNKVTEKGKDVELRCDPISGHTALYWYRQSLGQGLEFLIYFQGNSAPDKSGLPSDRFSAERTGGSVSTLTIQRTQQEDSAVYLCASSLGTGSYGYTFGSGTRLTVV.

This chain connects TRBV19 to TRBJ2-3, with D perhaps TRBD2 (5 bases). V was shortened by 1 base and J by 8 bases, with 7 bases between the two germline ends. The CDR3 extends over 12 amino acids. In germline, CDR1 is LNHDA, CDR2 SQIVND (reference sequence). The DNA for the CDR3 is TGTGCCAGTAGTATAGGAGAGGGTACGCAGTATTTT. Protein sequence: CASSIGEGTQYF.

The J gene is TRBJ1-2, the V gene TRBV28, with 9 nucleotides matching TRBD1. Germline CDR1 reads MDHEN; CDR2 reads SYDVKM. Losses at the gene ends were 6 bases for V and 3 bases for J; bases not matched to a gene: 8. The CDR3 has 15 residues. Here the CDR3 DNA reads TGTGCCAGCAGCCTTTTGACAGGGGGAGACTATGGCTACACCTTC. It yields the protein CASSLLTGGDYGYTF.

This chain joins TRBV18 and TRBJ1-5; perhaps TRBD1 as D (6 bases). This CDR3 has 17 residues. Trimming cost V 3 bases and J 4 bases, with 19 bases left between them. Germline V gene data show CDR1 as KGHSH and CDR2 as LQKENI. As DNA, the CDR3 is TGTGCCAGCTCACCGGGGAACAGGGAAGCACCTAATCAGCCCCAGCATTTT. Protein product: CASSPGNREAPNQPQHF.

This chain connects TRBV30 to TRBJ1-2, with 8 bases that match TRBD1. CDR1 and CDR2 (germline): GTSNPN, SVGIG (reference sequence). V dropped 5 bases and J dropped 5; count of bases not matched to a gene: 16. The CDR3 length is 16 residues. The CDR3 spells CAWSTRRAGGSYGYTF. CDR3 bases: TGTGCCTGGTCCACAAGGCGGGCAGGGGGCTCGTATGGCTACACCTTC. Together with reference TRBV30 and TRBJ1-2, the CDR3 gives the full variable domain: SQTIHQWPATLVQPVGSPLSLECTVEGTSNPNLYWYRQAAGRGLQLLFYSVGIGQISSEVPQNLSASRPQDRQFILSSKKLLLSDSGFYLCAWSTRRAGGSYGYTFGSGTRLTVV.

V is TRBV5-4 and J is TRBJ1-1; tentatively, D is TRBD1 (6 bases). With 4 bases removed from V and 7 bases from J, the gap between germline ends came to 14 bases. CDR1 SGHNT and CDR2 YYREEE come from the germline V gene (reference sequence). CDR3 length: 13 amino acids. The CDR3: CASSPRTANEAFF. CDR3 sequence (DNA): TGTGCCAGCAGCCCAAGGACAGCGAATGAAGCTTTCTTT.

V is TRBV7-9 and J is TRBJ1-4; the D is unclear. Germline CDR1 SEHNR, CDR2 FQNEAQ (reference sequence). The CDR3 length is 14 residues. The V and J ends lost 2 bases and 2 bases respectively, with 6 bases between them. The CDR3 sequence is CASSLRGTNEKLFF. In DNA, the CDR3 is TGTGCCAGCAGCTTACGGGGTACTAATGAAAAACTGTTTTTT.

The chain couples TRBV29-1 to TRBJ1-4; the D is unclear. The CDR3 totals 12 residues. CDR1 and CDR2 (germline): SQVTM, ANQGSEA. The V and J ends lost 5 bases and 8 bases respectively, with 12 bases between them. This CDR3 is CSVTSGGEKLFF. CDR3 sequence (DNA): TGCAGCGTTACTTCGGGAGGCGAAAAACTGTTTTTT.

The chain combines TRBV5-6 with TRBJ2-5; D is possibly TRBD1 (5 bases). This CDR3 is 14 amino acids long. Trimming shortened V by 0 bases and J by 0 bases, and 6 bases separated the two germline ends. From germline, CDR1 is SGHDT and CDR2 YYEEEE. CDR3 loop: CASSLVGDQETQYF. The CDR3, as DNA: TGTGCCAGCAGCTTGGTAGGGGACCAAGAGACCCAGTACTTC.

There are many counts of this clone. V usage is TRBV28 and J usage is TRBJ2-7; a weak D match, TRBD1 (6 bases). Per germline, CDR1 MDHEN and CDR2 SYDVKM. V was trimmed by 7 bases and J by 0 bases, leaving 13 bases between them. CDR3 length: 14 amino acids. CDR3 region: CASTSGVSSYEQYF. Here the CDR3 DNA reads TGTGCCAGCACCTCAGGGGTGAGCTCCTACGAGCAGTACTTC.

The chain employs TRBV7-8 and TRBJ1-2; D gene ambiguous. This CDR3 spans 15 amino acids. Trimming removed 5 bases from V and 3 bases from J, with 16 bases in between. In germline, CDR1 is SGHVS, CDR2 FQNEAQ. CDR3 region: CASSLSAVAYYGYTF. CDR3 in DNA: TGTGCCAGCAGCCTATCAGCGGTGGCCTACTATGGCTACACCTTC.